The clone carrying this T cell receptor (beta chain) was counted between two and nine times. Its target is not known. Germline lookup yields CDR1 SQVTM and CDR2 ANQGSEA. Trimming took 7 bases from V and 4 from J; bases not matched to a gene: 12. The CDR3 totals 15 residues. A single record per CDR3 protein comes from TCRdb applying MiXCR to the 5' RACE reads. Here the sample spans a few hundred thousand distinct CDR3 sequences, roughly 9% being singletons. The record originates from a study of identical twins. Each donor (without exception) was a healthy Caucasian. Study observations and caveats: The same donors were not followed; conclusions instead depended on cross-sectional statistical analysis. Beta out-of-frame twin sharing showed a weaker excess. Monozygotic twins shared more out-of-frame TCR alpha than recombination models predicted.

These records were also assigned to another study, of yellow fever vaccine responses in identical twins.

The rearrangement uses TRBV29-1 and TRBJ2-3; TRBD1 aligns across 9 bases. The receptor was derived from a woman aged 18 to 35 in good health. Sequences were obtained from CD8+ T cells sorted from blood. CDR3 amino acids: CSAGPGQGPADTQYF. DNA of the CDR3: TGCAGCGCTGGTCCGGGACAGGGACCGGCAGATACGCAGTATTTT.